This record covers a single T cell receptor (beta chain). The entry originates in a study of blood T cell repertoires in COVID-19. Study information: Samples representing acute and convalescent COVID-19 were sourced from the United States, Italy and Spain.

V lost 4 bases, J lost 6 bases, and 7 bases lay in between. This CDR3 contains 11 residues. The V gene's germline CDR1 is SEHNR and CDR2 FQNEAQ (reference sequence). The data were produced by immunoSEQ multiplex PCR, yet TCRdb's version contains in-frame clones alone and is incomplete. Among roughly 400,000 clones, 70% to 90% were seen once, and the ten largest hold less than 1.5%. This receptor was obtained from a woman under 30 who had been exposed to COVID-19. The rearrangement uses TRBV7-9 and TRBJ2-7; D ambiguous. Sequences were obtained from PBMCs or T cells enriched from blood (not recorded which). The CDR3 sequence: CASSSQAEQYF. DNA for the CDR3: TGTGCCAGCAGCTCCCAAGCCGAGCAGTACTTC.